The clone carrying this TCR beta chain has at least ten counts. Its antigen remains unidentified. Time point defined: patch test 3, about 24 weeks after DPC sensitization. Treatment denoted: therapeutic diphenylcyclopropenone sensitization with weekly scalp DPC. With 8 bases removed from V and 0 bases from J, the gap between germline ends came to 17 bases. Germline values: CDR1 SNHLY, CDR2 FYNNEI. The CDR3 consists of 15 residues. This record comes from a study of human T cells and chemical hapten exposure. Study overall: Small pooled library volume differences chiefly drove per-sample TCR yield variation.

Study-level findings and limits: Each of the donors had alopecia, so their immune responses may not resemble those of healthy people.

Single cDNA molecules in the library carried unique molecular identifiers attached during preparation. Per the original data handling: Per sample, the median was about 95,000 TCRs, with values from roughly 23,000 to 640,000. TCRdb analysed the RACE reads with MiXCR anew, one entry per CDR3 protein. V and J calls and clone size were set by TCRdb, not the authors. The sample includes 95,000 to 150,000 distinct CDR3 sequences, about 11% of them seen just once. The chain has TRBV2 and TRBJ2-7, with D possibly being TRBD1 or TRBD2 (5 bases each). The clonotype comes from a woman between 50 and 59 years old with alopecia areata. Some clones in this sample may be carry-over from other donors' samples. The source material was whole blood, sampled in connection with sensitization to the hapten diphenylcyclopropenone (DPC). CDR3 loop: CASQDFAGSSYEQYF. The CDR3, as DNA: TGTGCCAGCCAGGATTTTGCAGGGAGCTCCTACGAGCAGTACTTC. Full variable domain (remainder filled in from reference TRBV2 and TRBJ2-7): EPEVTQTPSHQVTQMGQEVILRCVPISNHLYFYWYRQILGQKVEFLVSFYNNEISEKSEIFDDQFSVERPDGSNFTLKIRSTKLEDSAMYFCASQDFAGSSYEQYFGPGTRLTVT.